The 27 T cell receptor beta chains reported below all come from one sample, sequenced in a study of T cell clones after liver transplantation. Method: immunoSEQ multiplex PCR; TCRdb's copy keeps in-frame clones and lacks some. The table shows about 70,000 clones, with 80% occurring only once. The sequencing here drew on CD4+ T cells from blood, taken 12 months after liver transplant. The receptors here all came from a human patient who received a liver transplant. Some T cells may have originated in the graft donor.

A single count supports this clone. The chain joins TRBV6-6 to TRBJ1-1; D ambiguous. CDR1 is MNHNY and CDR2 is SVGAGI in the germline V gene (reference sequence). The CDR3 runs to 12 residues. Trimming removed 6 bases at V and 4 bases at J, with 9 bases between. CDR3: CASSRERTEAFF. CDR3 sequence (DNA): TGTGCCAGCAGCCGAGAACGCACTGAAGCTTTCTTT.

This clone occurred once. The V call is TRBV2, the J call TRBJ1-5; 11 nucleotides match TRBD1. Losses at the gene ends were 4 bases for V and 1 base for J; bases not matched to a gene: 0. The CDR3 has 15 residues. Germline V gives CDR1 SNHLY, CDR2 FYNNEI. The CDR3 DNA reads TGTGCCAGCAGTGGGGACAGGGGGAGCAATCAGCCCCAGCATTTT. It encodes CASSGDRGSNQPQHF.

The V call is TRBV5-1, the J call TRBJ2-5; 8 bases map to TRBD2. The CDR3 has 12 amino acids. Germline CDR1 and CDR2: SGHRS and YFSETQ. Unmatched junction bases numbered 1, after V lost 2 bases and J lost 7 bases. Here the CDR3 DNA reads TGCGCCAGCAGCTTAGCGGGAGTGACCCAGTACTTC. It translates to CASSLAGVTQYF.

The chain carries TRBV10-3 and TRBJ2-4, with TRBD1 matching over 8 bases. The CDR3 covers 19 residues. Germline V CDR1 and CDR2: ENHRY, SYGVKD. Trimming cost V 2 bases and J 6 bases; bases outside gene matches: 18. CDR3 loop: CAISEPIFGTGGVGNIQYF. In DNA, the CDR3 is TGTGCCATCAGTGAGCCGATTTTTGGGACAGGTGGAGTCGGAAACATTCAGTACTTC.

The V gene is TRBV5-5, the J gene TRBJ1-2, with 8 bases matching TRBD1. Germline V gene lookup returns CDR1 SGHKS and CDR2 YYEKEE (reference sequence). V lost 4 bases to trimming and J lost 6 bases; unmatched junction nucleotides: 8. The CDR3 length is 14 residues. Written as DNA, the CDR3 is TGTGCCAGCAGCCCGATGACAGGGGAGCATGGCTACACCTTC. Translating it yields CASSPMTGEHGYTF.

V gene TRBV5-1 combines with J gene TRBJ1-1; 7 positions agree with TRBD1. The J segment lost 4 bases and the V segment lost 4 bases, leaving 7 bases of the junction unmatched. Germline CDR1 and CDR2: SGHRS and YFSETQ. The CDR3 loop spans 14 amino acids. Here the CDR3 DNA reads TGCGCCAGCAGCGCGGAGACAGGGATCACTGAAGCTTTCTTT. Its protein is CASSAETGITEAFF.

Regarding this clone: Germline is not matched at one junction end, which may reflect a read error. The chain employs TRBV28 and TRBJ1-5, with D hard to call. In germline, CDR1 is MDHEN, CDR2 SYDVKM. The CDR3 is 12 amino acids. The CDR3 region is CASSTLPGRLDF. The CDR3 DNA sequence: TGTGCCAGCAGTACCCTCCCCGGTCGCCTAGATTTT.

The chain combines TRBV30 with TRBJ2-1; weak D call: TRBD2 (5 bases). Germline V CDR1 and CDR2: GTSNPN, SVGIG (reference sequence). The CDR3 contains 14 residues. V dropped 3 bases and J dropped 9 bases, with 18 bases sitting between them. Here the CDR3 reads CAWSFFTRASEQFF. DNA for the CDR3: TGTGCCTGGAGCTTCTTTACTAGGGCCAGTGAGCAGTTCTTC.

The chain recombines TRBV10-3 with TRBJ2-7; 7 bases fit TRBD1. Germline V gives CDR1 ENHRY, CDR2 SYGVKD. The ends lost 7 bases at V and 0 bases at J; junction bases unmatched: 6. CDR3 length: 14 amino acids. The CDR3 bases are TGTGCCATCATGGGGGACAGAACCTCCTACGAGCAGTACTTC. Encoded protein: CAIMGDRTSYEQYF.

This chain uses TRBV6-5 with TRBJ2-3, with TRBD1 identical over 10 bases. The V gene end was trimmed by 2 bases and the J gene end by 4 bases; junction bases not matched to a gene: 6. There are 16 residues in the CDR3. The V gene's germline CDR1 is MNHEY and CDR2 SVGAGI. CDR3 sequence reads: CASSYRTGGRADTQYF. CDR3 DNA sequence: TGTGCCAGCAGTTACCGGACAGGGGGTAGGGCAGATACGCAGTATTTT.

The chain carries TRBV11-1 and TRBJ2-7; no clear D gene. V was clipped by 3 bases and J by 3 bases, with 9 bases between them. There are 13 residues in the CDR3. Germline CDR1 reads SGHAT; CDR2 reads FQDESV (reference sequence). The CDR3: CASSLGKVYEQYF. The CDR3 DNA follows: TGTGCCAGCAGCTTGGGTAAGGTCTACGAGCAGTACTTC.

Comments on this clone: At one end the junction does not follow the germline gene, possibly because of a read error. The CDR3 DNA sequence: TGTGCTAGCAGCCTGGGTGGGCGGGAGAATGAGCAGTTCTTC. Encoded protein: CASSLGGRENEQFF. This sequence joins TRBV7-7 and TRBJ2-1, with TRBD2 matching over 7 bases. CDR3 length: 14 residues. From germline, CDR1 is SSHAT and CDR2 FNYEAQ (reference sequence).

The chain employs TRBV9 and TRBJ2-1, with 13 positions matching TRBD2. Trimming removed 2 bases from V and 7 bases from J; junction bases left unmatched: 12. Germline V gene sequence: CDR1 SGDLS, CDR2 YYNGEE. This CDR3 region has 18 residues. This chain's CDR3 is CASSVDFTLAGGPNEQFF. CDR3 sequence (DNA): TGTGCCAGCAGCGTGGATTTTACACTAGCGGGAGGGCCGAATGAGCAGTTCTTC.

V and J are TRBV7-6 and TRBJ2-5; 8 bases agree with TRBD2. This CDR3 is built from 14 residues. V was pared by 3 bases and J by 4 bases, with 4 bases of the junction left unmatched. Germline V gene sequence: CDR1 SGHVS, CDR2 FNYEAQ. As DNA, the CDR3 is TGTGCCAGCAGCTTGAGCGGGAGCACAGAGACCCAGTACTTC. Its translation: CASSLSGSTETQYF.

This clone was counted once. V and J are TRBV4-1 and TRBJ2-2; a possible D gene is TRBD1 (6 bases). Germline CDR1 MGHRA, CDR2 YSYEKL. The V end lost 6 bases, the J end lost 9 bases, and 23 bases lay between the germline ends. The CDR3 is 16 amino acids. This chain's CDR3 is CASSLPQGTRRRELFF. DNA for the CDR3: TGCGCCAGCAGTCTCCCTCAGGGGACGAGACGCCGGGAGCTGTTTTTT.

This chain joins TRBV18 and TRBJ2-1, with D perhaps TRBD1 or TRBD2 (5 bases each). Between the trimmed V and J ends, which lost 1 base and 8 bases, there was a span of 21 bases. Germline CDR1 and CDR2: KGHSH and LQKENI. CDR3 length: 17 residues. This CDR3 is CASSPRRQLEVVDEQFF. The DNA for the CDR3 is TGTGCCAGCTCACCACGTCGACAGTTGGAGGTTGTAGATGAGCAGTTCTTC.

This clone came up many times. This sample includes further DNA sequences coding for the same CDR3. V is TRBV25-1 and J is TRBJ2-7; D remains ambiguous. The V and J ends lost 4 bases and 0 bases respectively, with 7 bases between them. The CDR3 runs to 13 residues. CDR1 is MGHDK and CDR2 is SYGVNS in the germline V gene. CDR3 bases: TGTGCCAGCAGTGGCCGTTACTCCTACGAGCAGTACTTC. Its translation: CASSGRYSYEQYF.

This chain joins TRBV28 and TRBJ1-5; D unresolved. V lost 5 bases to trimming and J lost 5 bases, with 16 bases between them. CDR3 size: 15 residues. The germline CDR1 and CDR2 sequences are MDHEN and SYDVKM. CDR3 loop: CASSQADLLDQPQHF. The CDR3 DNA follows: TGTGCCAGCAGTCAAGCCGACTTATTGGATCAGCCCCAGCATTTT. The full variable domain, completed using reference TRBV28 and TRBJ1-5, is DVKVTQSSRYLVKRTGEKVFLECVQDMDHENMFWYRQDPGLGLRLIYFSYDVKMKEKGDIPEGYSVSREKKERFSLILESASTNQTSMYLCASSQADLLDQPQHFGDGTRLSIL.

This rearrangement joins TRBV11-2 to TRBJ2-1, with a possible D match to TRBD1 (5 bases). Trimming took off 6 bases at V and 4 bases at J, with 16 bases between the two ends. Germline assignment: CDR1 SGHAT and CDR2 FQNNGV. The CDR3 has 15 amino acids. CDR3 sequence reads: CASRPPGKAYNEQFF. DNA for the CDR3: TGTGCCAGCAGACCCCCAGGGAAAGCTTACAATGAGCAGTTCTTC.

The sample holds one count of this clone. This chain connects TRBV28 to TRBJ1-5, with D perhaps TRBD1 (6 bases). The CDR3 has 12 amino acids. Germline V lookup: CDR1 MDHEN, CDR2 SYDVKM. The CDR3 loop is CAGGSGSQPQHF. CDR3 DNA sequence: TGTGCAGGGGGTTCGGGTAGTCAGCCCCAGCATTTT.

V and J are TRBV6-5 and TRBJ1-5; 8 bases fit TRBD1. The germline gives CDR1 MNHEY, CDR2 SVGAGI. V lost 4 bases and J lost 3; bases outside the gene matches: 2. This CDR3 comprises 14 residues. CDR3 nucleotides: TGTGCCAGCAGTTCACAGGGGGTCAATCAGCCCCAGCATTTT. Its translation is CASSSQGVNQPQHF.

The J gene is TRBJ1-3, the V gene TRBV9, with 9 bases aligning to TRBD1. The V gene's germline CDR1 is SGDLS and CDR2 YYNGEE. The V and J ends lost 1 base and 8 bases, in that order; junction bases with no gene match: 4. The CDR3 is 14 amino acids. The CDR3: CASSVYDRGDTIYF. CDR3 nucleotides: TGTGCCAGCAGCGTATACGACAGGGGGGACACCATATATTTT.

V and J are TRBV6-1 and TRBJ2-1; weak D call: TRBD1 (5 bases). V was trimmed by 10 bases and J by 0 bases, leaving 16 bases between them. Germline V CDR1 and CDR2: MNHNS, SASEGT. The CDR3 runs 15 residues. The CDR3 bases are TGTGCCACTGGGCCGAGACAGAGCTCCTACAATGAGCAGTTCTTC. Its protein is CATGPRQSSYNEQFF.

The J gene is TRBJ2-2, the V gene TRBV14, with 9 nucleotides matching TRBD1. Germline CDR1 SGHDN, CDR2 FVKESK. The V gene end was trimmed by 6 bases and the J gene end by 4 bases; junction bases not matched to a gene: 9. The CDR3 loop spans 16 amino acids. The chain's CDR3 is CASSRRRDRVTGELFF. Written as DNA, the CDR3 is TGTGCCAGCAGTCGGAGGCGGGACAGGGTCACCGGGGAGCTGTTTTTT.

The sample holds a few counts of this clone. This chain connects TRBV19 to TRBJ1-5, with a tentative D call TRBD1 (6 bases). The CDR3 runs to 15 residues. Germline CDR1 is LNHDA and CDR2 is SQIVND (reference sequence). The germline V and J ends were trimmed by 2 bases and 4 bases, with 12 bases remaining between them. In DNA, the CDR3 is TGTGCCAGTAGTATAACGGACAGAGTAAATCAGCCCCAGCATTTT. Protein sequence: CASSITDRVNQPQHF.

This clone has only a few counts. V usage is TRBV2 and J usage is TRBJ1-5, with D perhaps matching TRBD1 (6 bases). Germline CDR1 reads SNHLY; CDR2 reads FYNNEI. With 5 bases removed from V and 3 bases from J, the gap between germline ends came to 11 bases. CDR3 length: 14 amino acids. For the CDR3, the DNA is TGTGCCAGCAGTTTGGACAGCAACAATCAGCCCCAGCATTTT. Protein: CASSLDSNNQPQHF.

The chain is built from TRBV6-4 and TRBJ2-1, with 8 bases fitting TRBD2. Germline V gene sequence: CDR1 MRHNA, CDR2 SNTAGT. This CDR3 has 16 amino acids. The ends lost 10 bases at V and 0 bases at J; junction bases unmatched: 11. The CDR3 DNA reads as TGTGCCAACCTCGTCGTAGCGGGGACCTCCTACAATGAGCAGTTCTTC. Amino acid sequence: CANLVVAGTSYNEQFF.